Reported below is one T cell receptor beta chain. Its cognate antigen is unknown. With 5 bases removed from V and 3 bases from J, the gap between germline ends came to 14 bases. The length of the CDR3 is 14 residues. Germline CDR1 MDHEN, CDR2 SYDVKM. This sample is drawn from a study of cytomegalovirus exposure and HLA in healthy donors. General study results and limits: In a later analysis, common viral pathogens appeared linked to several of the most significant clusters.

The PCR was carried out with 60 Vbeta primers and 13 Jbeta primers. Libraries were prepared by immunoSEQ multiplex PCR; TCRdb keeps only in-frame clonotypes and omits some of them. Of 150,000 to 200,000 clones listed, roughly 77% are singletons. Sequencing input: PBMCs. The chain joins TRBV28 to TRBJ2-7; D perhaps matches TRBD2 (5 bases). The TCR comes from a woman aged 18-29 years in good health and CMV-seronegative. The DNA for the CDR3 is TGTGCCAGCAGTCCTGAGATAAGCGGCTACGAGCAGTACTTC. Translating gives CASSPEISGYEQYF. Complete variable domain (other parts from reference TRBV28 and TRBJ2-7): DVKVTQSSRYLVKRTGEKVFLECVQDMDHENMFWYRQDPGLGLRLIYFSYDVKMKEKGDIPEGYSVSREKKERFSLILESASTNQTSMYLCASSPEISGYEQYFGPGTRLTVT.